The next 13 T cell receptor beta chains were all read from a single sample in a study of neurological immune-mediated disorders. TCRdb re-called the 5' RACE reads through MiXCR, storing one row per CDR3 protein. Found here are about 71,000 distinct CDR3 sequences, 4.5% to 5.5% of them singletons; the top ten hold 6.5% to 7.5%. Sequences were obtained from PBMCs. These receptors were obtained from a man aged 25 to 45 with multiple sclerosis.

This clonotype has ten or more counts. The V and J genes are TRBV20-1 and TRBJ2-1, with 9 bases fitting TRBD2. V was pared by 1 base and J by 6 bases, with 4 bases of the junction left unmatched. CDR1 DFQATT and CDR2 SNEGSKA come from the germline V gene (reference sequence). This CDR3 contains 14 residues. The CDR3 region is CSARGPSGVNEQFF. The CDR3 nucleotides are TGCAGTGCTAGAGGGCCTAGCGGGGTCAATGAGCAGTTCTTC.

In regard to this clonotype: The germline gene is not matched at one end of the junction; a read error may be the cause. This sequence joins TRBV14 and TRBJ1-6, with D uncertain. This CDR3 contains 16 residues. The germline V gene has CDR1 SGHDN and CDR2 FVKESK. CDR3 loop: CASSRASFLGNSPLNF. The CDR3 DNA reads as TGTGCCAGCAGCCGAGCTTCTTTTTTGGGGAATTCACCCCTCAACTTT.

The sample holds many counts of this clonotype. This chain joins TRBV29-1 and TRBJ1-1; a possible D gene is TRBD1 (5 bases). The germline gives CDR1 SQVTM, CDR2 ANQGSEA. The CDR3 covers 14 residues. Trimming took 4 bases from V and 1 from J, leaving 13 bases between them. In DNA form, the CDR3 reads TGCAGCGTTGCAGCCGGACAAGAGAACACTGAAGCTTTCTTT. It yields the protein CSVAAGQENTEAFF.

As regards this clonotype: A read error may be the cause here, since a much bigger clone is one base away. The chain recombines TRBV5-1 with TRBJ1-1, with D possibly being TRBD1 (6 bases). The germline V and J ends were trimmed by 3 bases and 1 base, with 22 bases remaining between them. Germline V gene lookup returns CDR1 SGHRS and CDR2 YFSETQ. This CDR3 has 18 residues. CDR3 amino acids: CASSSPRTARTRNTEAFF. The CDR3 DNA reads TGCGCCAGCAGCTCTCCCCGGACAGCTCGTACACGGAACACTGAAGCTTTCTTT. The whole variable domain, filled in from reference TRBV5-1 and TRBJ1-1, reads KAGVTQTPRYLIKTRGQQVTLSCSPISGHRSVSWYQQTPGQGLQFLFEYFSETQRNKGNFPGRFSGRQFSNSRSEMNVSTLELGDSALYLCASSSPRTARTRNTEAFFGQGTRLTVV.

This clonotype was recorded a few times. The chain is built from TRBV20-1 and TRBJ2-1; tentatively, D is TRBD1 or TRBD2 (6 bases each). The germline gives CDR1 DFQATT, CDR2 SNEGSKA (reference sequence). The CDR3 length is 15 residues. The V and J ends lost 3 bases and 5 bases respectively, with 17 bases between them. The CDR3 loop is CSASTRGRLHNEQFF. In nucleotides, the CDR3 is TGCAGTGCTAGTACTCGGGGGCGCCTGCACAATGAGCAGTTCTTC.

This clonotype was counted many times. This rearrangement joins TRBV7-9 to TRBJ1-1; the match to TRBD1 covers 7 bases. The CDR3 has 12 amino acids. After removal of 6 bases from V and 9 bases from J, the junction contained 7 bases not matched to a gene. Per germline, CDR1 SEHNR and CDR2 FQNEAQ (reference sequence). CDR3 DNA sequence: TGTGCCAGCAGTGCTGGACAGGTGAAAGCTTTCTTT. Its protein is CASSAGQVKAFF.

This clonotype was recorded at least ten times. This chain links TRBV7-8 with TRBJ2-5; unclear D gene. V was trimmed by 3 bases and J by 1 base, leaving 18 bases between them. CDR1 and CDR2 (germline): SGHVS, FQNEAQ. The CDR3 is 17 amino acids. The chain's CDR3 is CASSFPKTSGSQETQYF. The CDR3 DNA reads TGTGCCAGCAGCTTTCCCAAAACCTCGGGCTCCCAAGAGACCCAGTACTTC.

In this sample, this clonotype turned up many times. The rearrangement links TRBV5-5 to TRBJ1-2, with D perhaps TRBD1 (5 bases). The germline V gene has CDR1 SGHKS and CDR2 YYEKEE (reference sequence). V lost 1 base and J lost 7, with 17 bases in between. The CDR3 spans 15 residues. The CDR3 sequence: CASSLYDGAPRGYTF. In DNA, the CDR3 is TGTGCCAGCAGCTTGTACGACGGGGCCCCGCGTGGCTACACCTTC.

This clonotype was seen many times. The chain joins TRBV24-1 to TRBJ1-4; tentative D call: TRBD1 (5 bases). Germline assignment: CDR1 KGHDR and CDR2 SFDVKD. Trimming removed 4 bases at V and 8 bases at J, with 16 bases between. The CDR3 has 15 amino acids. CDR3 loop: CATSESRDAGEKLFF. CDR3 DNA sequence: TGTGCCACCAGTGAGAGCAGGGATGCAGGGGAAAAACTGTTTTTT.

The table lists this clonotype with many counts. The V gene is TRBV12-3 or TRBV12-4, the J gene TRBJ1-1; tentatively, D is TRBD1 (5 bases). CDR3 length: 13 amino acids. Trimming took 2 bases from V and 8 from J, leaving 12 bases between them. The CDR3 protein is CASSLPREGEAFF. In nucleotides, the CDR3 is TGTGCCAGCAGTTTACCCAGGGAAGGCGAAGCTTTCTTT.

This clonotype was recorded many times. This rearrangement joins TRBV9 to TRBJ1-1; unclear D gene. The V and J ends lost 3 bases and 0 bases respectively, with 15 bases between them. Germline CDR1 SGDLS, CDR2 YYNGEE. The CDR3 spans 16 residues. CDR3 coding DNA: TGTGCCAGCAGCGGACGTATTAGAGCCATGAACACTGAAGCTTTCTTT. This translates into CASSGRIRAMNTEAFF.

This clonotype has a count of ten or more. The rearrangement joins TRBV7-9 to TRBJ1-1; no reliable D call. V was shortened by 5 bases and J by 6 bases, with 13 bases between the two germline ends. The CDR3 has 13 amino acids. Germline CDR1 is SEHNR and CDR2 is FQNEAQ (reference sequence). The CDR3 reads CASSTKGVPEAFF. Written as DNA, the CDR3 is TGTGCCAGCAGCACAAAAGGAGTCCCTGAAGCTTTCTTT.

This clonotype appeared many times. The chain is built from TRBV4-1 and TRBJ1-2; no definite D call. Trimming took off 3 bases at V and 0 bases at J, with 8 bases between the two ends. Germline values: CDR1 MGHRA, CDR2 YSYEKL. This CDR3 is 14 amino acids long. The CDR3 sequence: CASSHPGANYGYTF. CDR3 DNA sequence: TGCGCCAGCAGCCACCCCGGGGCTAACTATGGCTACACCTTC.